The clone carrying this TCR beta chain showed up just once. From germline, CDR1 is MNHNS and CDR2 SASEGT. Unmatched junction bases numbered 2, after V lost 8 bases and J lost 1 base. The CDR3 has 14 amino acids. The sample comes from a study of memory CD4+ T cells and cytomegalovirus serostatus. Single viable CD3+CD4+CD8-CD45RO+ cells were sorted as the memory CD4+ T cells. The method was immunoSEQ multiplex PCR; TCRdb's version includes in-frame clones alone and lacks a portion of them. The sample shows just under 60,000 clones, 80% to 85% of them seen only once. The sequencing sample was made of memory CD4+ T cells from blood. V usage is TRBV6-1 and J usage is TRBJ2-7; 13 positions match TRBD2. The clonotype was recovered from an adult in good health and CMV-seronegative. Written as DNA, the CDR3 is TGTGCCAGCCAGGGACTAGCGGGATCCTACGAGCAGTACTTC. The encoded protein is CASQGLAGSYEQYF.